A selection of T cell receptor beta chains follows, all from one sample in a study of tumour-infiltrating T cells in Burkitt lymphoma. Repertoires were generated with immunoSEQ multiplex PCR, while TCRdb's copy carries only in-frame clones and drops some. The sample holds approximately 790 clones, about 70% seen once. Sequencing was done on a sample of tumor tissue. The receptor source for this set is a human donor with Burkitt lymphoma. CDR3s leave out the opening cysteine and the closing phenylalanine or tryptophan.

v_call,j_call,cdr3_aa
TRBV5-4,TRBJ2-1,TSSLPYRSYNEQF
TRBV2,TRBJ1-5,ASSDTEPYSNQPQH
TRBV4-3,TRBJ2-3,ASSSGRQGDTDMQY
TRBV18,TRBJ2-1,ASSYGGRVSYNEQF
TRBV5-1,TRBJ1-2,ASSLAQKNYGYT
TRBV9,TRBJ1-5,ASSAAGRDNQPQH
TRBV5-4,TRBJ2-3,ASSLDRGSTDTQY
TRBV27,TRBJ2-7,ASRSQGVPYEQY
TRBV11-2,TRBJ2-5,ASSSRTEETQY
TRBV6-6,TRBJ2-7,ASSQQGMGEQY
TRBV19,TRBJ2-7,ASSTPGLAGDEQY
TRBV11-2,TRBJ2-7,ANSSTGYSYEQY
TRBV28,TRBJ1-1,ASSSPGQGVRTEAF
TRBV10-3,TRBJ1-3,AISEGGTGTFSTIY
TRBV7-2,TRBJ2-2,ASSPLAGVVANTGELF
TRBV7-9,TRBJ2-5,ASTLLPWWQGSETQY
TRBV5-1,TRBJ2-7,ASSLVVAGGYEQY
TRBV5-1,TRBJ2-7,ASSLGQGFDEQY
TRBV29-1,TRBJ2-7,SVMRDDEQY
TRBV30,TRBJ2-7,AWHPGHTYEQY
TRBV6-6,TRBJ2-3,ASSLSGRPTDTQY
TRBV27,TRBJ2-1,ASSLKAGVWVNEQF
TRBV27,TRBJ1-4,ASSILGGATNEKLF
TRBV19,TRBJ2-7,ASSIDKGVTYEQY
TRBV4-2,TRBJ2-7,ASSQLAGNYEQY
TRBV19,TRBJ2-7,ASSIGSSGQASYEQY
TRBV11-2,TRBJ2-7,ASSFTPLDEQY